The T cell receptor (beta chain) described here comes from a study of identical twins. Via MiXCR, TCRdb re-called the 5' RACE reads, giving one row per CDR3 protein. This table holds 500,000 to 650,000 distinct CDR3 sequences, more than 20% found once. These sequences were also reported in another study, on yellow fever vaccine responses in identical twins.

The sequenced sample consisted of CD4+ T cells sorted from blood. The sequence derives from a woman under 30 in good health.

This CDR3 reads CASNRDRNTDTQYF. The CDR3 coding sequence is TGTGCCAGCAATCGGGACAGAAACACAGATACGCAGTATTTT. The V call is TRBV12-3 or TRBV12-4, the J call TRBJ2-3; the match to TRBD1 covers 7 bases. With V trimmed by 7 bases and J by 2 bases, 6 bases remained unmatched. The CDR3 extends over 14 amino acids.